The entry below describes one TCR beta chain. Its antigen is as yet unknown. V lost 4 bases and J lost 10; bases outside the gene matches: 10. This CDR3 comprises 15 residues. Germline CDR1 is SGHDT and CDR2 is YYEEEE. This sample is drawn from a study of graft-versus-host responses after intestinal transplantation. General study findings and limits: The authors found GvH clones in recipient marrow, some appearing first in ileum or blood. Declining HvG levels early post-transplant were linked to peak circulating GvH clone levels.

Clones were read by immunoSEQ multiplex PCR, and TCRdb kept only the in-frame ones, dropping some. The table records some 36,000 clones, roughly 94% of them present only once. The input for sequencing was unstimulated CD4+ T cells sorted from spleen or lymph node cells, taken before transplant. This chain connects TRBV5-6 to TRBJ1-6; 8 bases match TRBD1. This TCR came from a human donor who was the organ donor for an intestinal transplant. CDR3 protein: CASSLRQGLKSPLHF. CDR3 DNA: TGTGCCAGCAGCCTTAGACAGGGGTTAAAGTCACCCCTCCACTTT.